Reported below is one T cell receptor (beta chain). This clonotype was seen ten or more times. The target of this receptor is not known. Base qualities were left out, and no much larger clone turns up one base away. Sequences SGHTA (CDR1) and FQGNSA (CDR2) are obtained from the germline V gene. The CDR3 goes from the cysteine to the phenylalanine over 21 residues. Only CDR3 DNA is held: 63 bases, read in frame from base 1. Trimming costs V 1 base and J 0 bases, and their ends lie 25 bases apart. The source of the sample is a study of T cell repertoires in cytomegalovirus infection (dated by TCRdb to between 2017 and 2020). Some background on the complete study: Alongside well-studied HLA-B-restricted epitopes, the peptide stimulations were aimed at recently identified HLA-C-restricted CMV epitopes, whose presentation resists viral immunomodulation. Donor HLA type was relevant to the analysis, as public TCR beta signatures indicated carriage of CMV infection together with the matching HLA type.

Here is what the overall study found, with its caveats: In both this cohort and an independent roughly 350-donor cohort, the cumulative frequency of public TCR beta family members distinguished carriers of CMV infection plus the relevant HLA type. The ex vivo response was dominated by HLA-C-restricted CMV-specific TCR beta clonotypes, which also provided the single most frequent clonotype in two of eight donors.

The sample was run on an Illumina HiSeq 1500. In-frame beta chains were kept once TCRdb had trimmed the public reads at Q25 with fastp and called clones with MiXCR. Each entry is one CDR3 protein sequence, shown with its most common DNA and genes. This sample has some 800,000 distinct CDR3 sequences in its table, and about 29% of those were observed once. The ten biggest clones cover around 13% of the sample. The meaning of the sample's treatment or condition label: in vitro stimulation with specific CMV peptide epitopes to enrich CMV-specific T cells. The TCR originated in a human donor in good health (CMV status not recorded). Some clones in this sample may be carry-over from other donors' samples. The sequencing used cultured CD8+ T cells from PBMCs, collected from culture after CMV antigen stimulation. The rearrangement combines TRBV7-2 with TRBJ1-3, with a weak D call of TRBD1 (6 bases match). The sequence in DNA is TGTGCCAGCAGCTTAGTTATGGGCCGAGGAGACAGGCCCTTCTCTGGAAACACCATATATTTT. This gives the protein CASSLVMGRGDRPFSGNTIYF.